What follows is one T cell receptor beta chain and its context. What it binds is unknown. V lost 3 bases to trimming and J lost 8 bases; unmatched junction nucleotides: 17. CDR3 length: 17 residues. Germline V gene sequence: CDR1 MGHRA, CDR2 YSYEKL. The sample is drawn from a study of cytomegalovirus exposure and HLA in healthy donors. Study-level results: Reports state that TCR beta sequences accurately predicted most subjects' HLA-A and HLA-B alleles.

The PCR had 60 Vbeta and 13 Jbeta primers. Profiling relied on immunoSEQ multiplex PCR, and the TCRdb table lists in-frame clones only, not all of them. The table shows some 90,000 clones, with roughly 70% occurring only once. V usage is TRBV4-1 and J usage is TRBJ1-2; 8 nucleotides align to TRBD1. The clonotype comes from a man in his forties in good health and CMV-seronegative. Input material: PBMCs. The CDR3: CASSHTPAGGDFEGYTF. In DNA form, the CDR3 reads TGCGCCAGCAGCCACACCCCGGCAGGGGGCGATTTTGAAGGCTACACCTTC.